The present T cell receptor beta chain was sequenced within a study of technical replicates of blood from a few donors. CDR1 is SGHDT, CDR2 YYEEEE, per germline. This CDR3 spans 15 amino acids. V was pared by 3 bases and J by 3 bases, with 6 bases of the junction left unmatched. Clones were read by immunoSEQ multiplex PCR, and TCRdb kept only the in-frame ones, dropping some. The table has roughly 74,000 clones, about 91% seen once. Source material: T cells isolated from PBMCs. The chain recombines TRBV5-6 with TRBJ2-7; 10 bases line up with TRBD2. This receptor was obtained from a human donor in good health. The CDR3 DNA reads TGTGCCAGCAGCTCGCCGTGGACTAGCGGCTACGAGCAGTACTTC. Protein sequence: CASSSPWTSGYEQYF.